This T cell receptor (beta chain) was sequenced in a study of T cell repertoires in ileal Crohn's disease. Study-wide context: About half of patients got postoperative therapy: around 10 thiopurines, approximately 17 anti-TNF. Study findings and constraints: Clonal expansions were more frequent in active smokers than non-smokers at surgery. Mucosal expansions were suggested to be mainly CD8 T cells.

Per sample, 400 to 550 nanograms of biopsy DNA were TCRB immunosequenced. Sequencing was performed with immunoSEQ multiplex PCR; in TCRdb, only in-frame clones are kept and a portion is missing. Of 25,000 to 30,000 clones listed, around 77% are singletons. In regard to this clone: Its target is not known.

Germline CDR1 and CDR2: KGHSH and LQKENI. The CDR3 covers 16 residues. Trimming stripped 2 bases from V and 0 bases from J, with 11 bases between. This receptor was obtained from an adult with Crohn's disease. This chain uses TRBV18 with TRBJ1-3; D is undetermined. The sequencing input was ileal tissue. Written as DNA, the CDR3 is TGTGCCAGCTCACCAATCCAGGCGGGCTCTGGAAACACCATATATTTT. This sequence encodes CASSPIQAGSGNTIYF.